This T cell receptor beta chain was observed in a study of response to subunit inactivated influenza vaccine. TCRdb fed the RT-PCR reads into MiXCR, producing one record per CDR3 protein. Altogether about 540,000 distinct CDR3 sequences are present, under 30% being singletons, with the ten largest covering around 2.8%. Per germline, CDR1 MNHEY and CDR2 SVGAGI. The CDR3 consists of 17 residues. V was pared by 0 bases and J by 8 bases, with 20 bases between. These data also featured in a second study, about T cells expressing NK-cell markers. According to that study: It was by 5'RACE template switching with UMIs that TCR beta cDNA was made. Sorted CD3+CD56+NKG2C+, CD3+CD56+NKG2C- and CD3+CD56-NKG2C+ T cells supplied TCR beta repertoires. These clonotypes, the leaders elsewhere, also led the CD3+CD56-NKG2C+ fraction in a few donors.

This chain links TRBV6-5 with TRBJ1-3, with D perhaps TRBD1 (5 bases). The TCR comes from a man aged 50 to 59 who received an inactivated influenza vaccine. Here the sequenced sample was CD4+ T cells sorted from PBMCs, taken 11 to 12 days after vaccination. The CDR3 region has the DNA TGTGCCAGCAGTTACTCGGTAGGGACTGGCTGGTCTGACACCATATATTTT. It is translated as CASSYSVGTGWSDTIYF.